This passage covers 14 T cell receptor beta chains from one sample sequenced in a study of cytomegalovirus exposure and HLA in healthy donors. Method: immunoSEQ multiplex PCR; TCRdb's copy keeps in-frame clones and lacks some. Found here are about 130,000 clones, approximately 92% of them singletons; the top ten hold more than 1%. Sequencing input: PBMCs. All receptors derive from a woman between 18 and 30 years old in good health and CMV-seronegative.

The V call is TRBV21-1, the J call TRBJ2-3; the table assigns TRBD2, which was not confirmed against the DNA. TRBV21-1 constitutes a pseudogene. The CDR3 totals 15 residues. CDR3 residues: CASSKALAGTDTQYF. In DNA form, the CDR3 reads TGTGCCAGCAGCAAAGCCCTAGCGGGGACAGATACGCAGTATTTT.

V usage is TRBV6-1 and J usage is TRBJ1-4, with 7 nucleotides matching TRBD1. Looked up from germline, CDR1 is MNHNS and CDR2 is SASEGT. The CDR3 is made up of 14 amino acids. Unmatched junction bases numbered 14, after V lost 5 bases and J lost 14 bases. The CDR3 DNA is TGTGCCAGCAGTAGGGACAGTCTCCACCATCAGCTGTTTTTT. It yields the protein CASSRDSLHHQLFF.

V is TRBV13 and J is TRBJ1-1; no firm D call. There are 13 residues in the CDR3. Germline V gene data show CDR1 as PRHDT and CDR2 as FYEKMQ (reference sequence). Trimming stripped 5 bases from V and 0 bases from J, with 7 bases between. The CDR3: CASSLNMNTEAFF. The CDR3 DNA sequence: TGTGCCAGCAGCCTAAATATGAACACTGAAGCTTTCTTT.

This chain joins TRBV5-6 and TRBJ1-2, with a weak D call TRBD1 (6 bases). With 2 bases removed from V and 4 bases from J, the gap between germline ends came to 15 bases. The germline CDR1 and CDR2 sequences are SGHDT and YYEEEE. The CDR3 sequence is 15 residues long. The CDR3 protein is CASSFVGGGAYGYTF. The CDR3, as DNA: TGTGCCAGCAGCTTCGTTGGAGGGGGGGCCTATGGCTACACCTTC.

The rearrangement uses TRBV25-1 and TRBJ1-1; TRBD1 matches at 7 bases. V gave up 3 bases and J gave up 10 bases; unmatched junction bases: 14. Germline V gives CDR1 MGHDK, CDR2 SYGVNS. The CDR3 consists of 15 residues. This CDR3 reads CASSENSGQDLPAFF. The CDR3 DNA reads TGTGCCAGCAGTGAGAACTCCGGACAGGACCTACCAGCTTTCTTT.

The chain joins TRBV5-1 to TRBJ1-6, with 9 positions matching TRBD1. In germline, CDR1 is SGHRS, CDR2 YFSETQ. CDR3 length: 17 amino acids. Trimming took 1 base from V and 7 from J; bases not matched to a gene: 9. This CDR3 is CASSLLPAGQGNSPLHF. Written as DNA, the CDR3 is TGCGCCAGCAGCTTGCTTCCAGCGGGACAGGGAAATTCACCCCTCCACTTT.

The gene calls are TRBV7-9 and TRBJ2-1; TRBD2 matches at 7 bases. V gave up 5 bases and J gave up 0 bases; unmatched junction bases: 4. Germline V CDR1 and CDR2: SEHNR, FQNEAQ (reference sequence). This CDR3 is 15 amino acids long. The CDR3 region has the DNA TGTGCCAGCAGCCCGCGGGGGAACTCCTACAATGAGCAGTTCTTC. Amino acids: CASSPRGNSYNEQFF.

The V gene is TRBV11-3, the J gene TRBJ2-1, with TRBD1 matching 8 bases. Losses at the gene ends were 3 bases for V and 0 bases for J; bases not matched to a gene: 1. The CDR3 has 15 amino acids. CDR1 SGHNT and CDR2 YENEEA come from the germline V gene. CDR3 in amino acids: CASSFGQGSYNEQFF. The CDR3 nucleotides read TGTGCCAGCAGCTTCGGACAGGGCTCCTACAATGAGCAGTTCTTC. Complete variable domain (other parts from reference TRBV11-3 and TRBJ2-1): EAGVVQSPRYKIIEKKQPVAFWCNPISGHNTLYWYLQNLGQGPELLIRYENEEAVDDSQLPKDRFSAERLKGVDSTLKIQPAELGDSAVYLCASSFGQGSYNEQFFGPGTRLTVL.

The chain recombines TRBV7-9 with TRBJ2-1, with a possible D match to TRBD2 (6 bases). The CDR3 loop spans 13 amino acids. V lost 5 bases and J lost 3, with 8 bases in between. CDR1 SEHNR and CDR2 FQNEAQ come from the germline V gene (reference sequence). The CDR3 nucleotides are TGTGCCAGCAGCGCGGGGTACTACAATGAGCAGTTCTTC. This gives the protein CASSAGYYNEQFF.

For the CDR3, the DNA is TGTGCCAGCAAAAACCAACTAGCTTCCTACGAGCAGTACTTC. It specifies CASKNQLASYEQYF. The V and J genes are TRBV2 and TRBJ2-7; D is possibly TRBD2 (6 bases). This CDR3 region has 14 residues. V lost 7 bases and J lost 1, with 14 bases in between. Germline V gene lookup returns CDR1 SNHLY and CDR2 FYNNEI.

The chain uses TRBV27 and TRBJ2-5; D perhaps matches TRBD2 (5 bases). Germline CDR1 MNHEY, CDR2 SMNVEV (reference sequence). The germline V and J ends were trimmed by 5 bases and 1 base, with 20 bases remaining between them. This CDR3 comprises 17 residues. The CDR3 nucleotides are TGTGCCAGCAGTGGACCAGCCCCGGGGTTCCCCCAAGAGACCCAGTACTTC. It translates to CASSGPAPGFPQETQYF.

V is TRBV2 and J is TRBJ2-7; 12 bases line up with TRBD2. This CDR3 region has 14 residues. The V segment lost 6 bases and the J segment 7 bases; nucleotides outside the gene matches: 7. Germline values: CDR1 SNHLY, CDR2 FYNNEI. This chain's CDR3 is CASRDRLAGDEQYF. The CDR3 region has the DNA TGTGCCAGCAGGGATAGACTAGCGGGGGATGAGCAGTACTTC.

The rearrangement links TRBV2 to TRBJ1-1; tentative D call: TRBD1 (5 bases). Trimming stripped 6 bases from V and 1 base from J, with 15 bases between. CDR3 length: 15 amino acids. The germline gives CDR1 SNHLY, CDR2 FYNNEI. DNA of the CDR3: TGTGCCAGCAGACCAAGGGCAGGGCGGAACACTGAAGCTTTCTTT. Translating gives CASRPRAGRNTEAFF.

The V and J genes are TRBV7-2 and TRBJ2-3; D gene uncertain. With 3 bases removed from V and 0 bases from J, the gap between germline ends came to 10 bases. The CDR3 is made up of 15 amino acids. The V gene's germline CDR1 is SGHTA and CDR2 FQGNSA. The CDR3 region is CASSLRLQSTDTQYF. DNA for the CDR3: TGTGCCAGCAGCTTGAGGCTCCAAAGCACAGATACGCAGTATTTT.